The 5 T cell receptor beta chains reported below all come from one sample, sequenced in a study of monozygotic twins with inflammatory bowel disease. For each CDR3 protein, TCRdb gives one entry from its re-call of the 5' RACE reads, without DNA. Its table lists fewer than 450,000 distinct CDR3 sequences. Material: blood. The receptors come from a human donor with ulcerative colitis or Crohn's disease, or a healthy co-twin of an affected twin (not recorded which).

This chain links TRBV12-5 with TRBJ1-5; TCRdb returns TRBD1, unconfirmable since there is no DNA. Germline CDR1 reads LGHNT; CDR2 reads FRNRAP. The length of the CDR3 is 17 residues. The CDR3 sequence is CASGYSTGGLSNQPQHF.

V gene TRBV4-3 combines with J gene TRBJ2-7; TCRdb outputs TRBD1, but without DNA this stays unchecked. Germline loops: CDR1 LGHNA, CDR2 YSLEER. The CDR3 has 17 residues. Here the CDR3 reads CASSQDLYDRGAYEQYF.

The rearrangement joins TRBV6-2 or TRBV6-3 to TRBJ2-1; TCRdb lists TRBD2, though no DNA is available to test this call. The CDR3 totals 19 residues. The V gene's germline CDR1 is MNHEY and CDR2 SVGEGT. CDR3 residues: CASSYPWTSGGTSYNEQFF.

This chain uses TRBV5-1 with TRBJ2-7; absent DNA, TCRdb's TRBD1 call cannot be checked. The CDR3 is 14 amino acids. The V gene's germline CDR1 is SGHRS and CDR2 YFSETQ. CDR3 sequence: CASSWASGTYEQYF.

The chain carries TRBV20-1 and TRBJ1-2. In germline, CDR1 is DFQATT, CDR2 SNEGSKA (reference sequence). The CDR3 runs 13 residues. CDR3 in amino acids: CSARDAANYGYTF.